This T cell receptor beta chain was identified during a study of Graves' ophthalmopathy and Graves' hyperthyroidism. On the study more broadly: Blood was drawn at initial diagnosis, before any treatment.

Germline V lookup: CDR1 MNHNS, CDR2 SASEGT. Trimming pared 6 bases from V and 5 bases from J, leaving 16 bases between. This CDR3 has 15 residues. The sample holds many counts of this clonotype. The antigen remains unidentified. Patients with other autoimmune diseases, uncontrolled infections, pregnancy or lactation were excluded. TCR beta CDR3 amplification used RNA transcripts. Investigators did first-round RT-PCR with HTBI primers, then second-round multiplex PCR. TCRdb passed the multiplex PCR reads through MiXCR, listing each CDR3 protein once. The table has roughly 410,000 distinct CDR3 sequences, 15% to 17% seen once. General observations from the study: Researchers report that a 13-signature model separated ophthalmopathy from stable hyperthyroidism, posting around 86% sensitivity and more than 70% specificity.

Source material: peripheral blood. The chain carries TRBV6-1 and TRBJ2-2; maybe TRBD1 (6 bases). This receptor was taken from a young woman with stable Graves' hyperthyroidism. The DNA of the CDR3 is TGTGCCAGCAGGAGAGACAGGCAGGCTACCGGGGAGCTGTTTTTT. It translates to CASRRDRQATGELFF.